Following are 17 T cell receptor beta chains from one sample sequenced in a study of T cells in Graves' hyperthyroidism and ophthalmopathy. The TCR beta CDR3 regions underwent amplification using RNA transcripts as the source. With the HTBI primer set, the TCR CDR3 went through a first round of RT-PCR. TCRdb processed the multiplex PCR reads anew with MiXCR; each CDR3 protein has one entry. Counted here are approximately 500,000 distinct CDR3 sequences, more than 45% occurring once; the ten biggest clones make up more than 7%. Sample: peripheral blood or thyroid tissue (not recorded which). The receptor set was obtained from a young woman with Graves' hyperthyroidism.

The chain links TRBV7-3 to TRBJ1-5; 7 nucleotides line up with TRBD1. Germline V gene sequence: CDR1 SGHTA, CDR2 FQGTGA. After removal of 5 bases from V and 7 bases from J, the junction contained 8 bases not matched to a gene. CDR3 size: 14 residues. CDR3 residues: CASSTGQNRQPQHF. In DNA, the CDR3 is TGTGCCAGCAGCACGGGACAGAATCGACAGCCCCAGCATTTT.

This clonotype has at least ten counts. The J gene is TRBJ1-2, the V gene TRBV29-1; TRBD1 might be the D (5 bases). The CDR3 sequence is 16 residues long. V was pared by 4 bases and J by 1 base, with 19 bases between. Germline loops: CDR1 SQVTM, CDR2 ANQGSEA. CDR3 DNA sequence: TGCAGCGTTGTATGGGGGAGCCTGGGGGTTAACTATGGCTACACCTTC. As protein: CSVVWGSLGVNYGYTF.

This clonotype was found many times. The rearrangement uses TRBV5-8 and TRBJ1-2; D may be TRBD1 (6 bases). V lost 1 base to trimming and J lost 7 bases, with 11 bases between them. Germline CDR1 reads SGHTS; CDR2 reads YDEGEE. The CDR3 runs 13 residues. DNA for the CDR3: TGTGCCAGCAGCTTGTTGGGGGCCCGTGGCTACACCTTC. Its translation is CASSLLGARGYTF.

The CDR3 DNA reads TGTGCCAGCAGTCAGTGGGGGGAGGTTGAGACCCAGTACTTC. Amino acids: CASSQWGEVETQYF. The chain employs TRBV25-1 and TRBJ2-5; the D gene is possibly TRBD2 (6 bases). CDR1 is MGHDK and CDR2 is SYGVNS in the germline V gene. V gave up 5 bases and J gave up 5 bases, with 15 bases separating them. The CDR3 length is 14 residues.

This clonotype has a count of ten or more. CDR3 loop: CASSLDPPGQGIYGYTF. CDR3 bases: TGTGCCAGCAGCCTGGACCCCCCGGGACAGGGGATCTATGGCTACACCTTC. V gene TRBV5-8 combines with J gene TRBJ1-2, with 10 bases identical to TRBD1. The CDR3 runs 17 residues. Germline CDR1 is SGHTS and CDR2 is YDEGEE. After removal of 4 bases from V and 4 bases from J, the junction contained 13 bases not matched to a gene.

This clonotype was counted a few times. The V call is TRBV20-1, the J call TRBJ2-7, with D possibly being TRBD1 or TRBD2 (5 bases each). CDR1 is DFQATT and CDR2 is SNEGSKA in the germline V gene (reference sequence). The germline V and J ends were trimmed by 0 bases and 2 bases, with 14 bases remaining between them. The CDR3 sequence is 15 residues long. The CDR3 sequence: CSARDFGRGPYEQYF. The CDR3 region has the DNA TGCAGTGCTAGAGACTTCGGACGGGGCCCCTACGAGCAGTACTTC.

The rearrangement links TRBV7-3 to TRBJ2-3; 10 bases line up with TRBD1. Germline CDR1 and CDR2: SGHTA and FQGTGA. J gave up 2 bases and V 3 bases, and 2 bases lay outside the gene matches. The CDR3 covers 15 residues. The CDR3 DNA sequence: TGTGCCAGCAGCTTGGACAGGGGGTACACAGATACGCAGTATTTT. Its translation is CASSLDRGYTDTQYF.

This clonotype was observed many times. This chain connects TRBV25-1 to TRBJ1-5, with D possibly being TRBD1 (5 bases). The CDR3 is made up of 15 amino acids. Germline-derived CDR1 and CDR2 are MGHDK and SYGVNS. Trimming left V 8 bases short and J 0 bases short, with 14 bases between. The CDR3 protein is CASPRGGRSNQPQHF. The CDR3, as DNA: TGTGCCAGCCCCCGTGGGGGACGTAGCAATCAGCCCCAGCATTTT.

In regard to this clonotype: The junction and the germline gene differ at one end; a read error may be behind it. The chain links TRBV7-2 to TRBJ2-5; no clear D. This CDR3 spans 12 amino acids. Germline assignment: CDR1 SGHTA and CDR2 FQGNSA. CDR3 DNA: TGCGCCAGCAGCGAGGCCCAGGAGACCCGGTACTTC. It codes for CASSEAQETRYF.

The chain uses TRBV7-9 and TRBJ1-1, with D perhaps matching TRBD1 (5 bases). V shed 2 bases and J shed 8 bases, with 18 bases lying between them. The germline V gene has CDR1 SEHNR and CDR2 FQNEAQ (reference sequence). CDR3 length: 15 residues. The CDR3 spells CASSLYGTSGKEAFF. The CDR3 DNA is TGTGCCAGCAGCTTATATGGGACTAGCGGGAAGGAAGCTTTCTTT.

The chain is built from TRBV10-3 and TRBJ1-5; D not certain. The CDR3 length is 15 residues. Trimming took 3 bases from V and 2 from J, leaving 11 bases between them. In germline, CDR1 is ENHRY, CDR2 SYGVKD. CDR3 region: CAISDRRGGNQPQHF. In DNA form, the CDR3 reads TGTGCCATCAGTGATCGACGGGGTGGCAATCAGCCCCAGCATTTT.

The V call is TRBV19, the J call TRBJ2-5; 10 bases map to TRBD1. Germline values: CDR1 LNHDA, CDR2 SQIVND (reference sequence). This CDR3 is 16 amino acids long. J was trimmed by 1 base and V by 5 bases; bases with no gene match: 7. The CDR3 sequence is CASSPGQGVFQETQYF. The CDR3, as DNA: TGTGCCAGTAGTCCCGGACAGGGGGTATTCCAAGAGACCCAGTACTTC. The full variable domain, completed using reference TRBV19 and TRBJ2-5, is DGGITQSPKYLFRKEGQNVTLSCEQNLNHDAMYWYRQDPGQGLRLIYYSQIVNDFQKGDIAEGYSVSREKKESFPLTVTSAQKNPTAFYLCASSPGQGVFQETQYFGPGTRLLVL.

This chain links TRBV29-1 with TRBJ2-5, with 12 bases aligning to TRBD2. Looked up from germline, CDR1 is SQVTM and CDR2 is ANQGSEA. This CDR3 has 15 residues. Losses at the gene ends were 6 bases for V and 2 bases for J; bases not matched to a gene: 7. The CDR3 sequence: CSVATLAGGQETQYF. The CDR3 nucleotides are TGCAGCGTCGCAACACTAGCGGGAGGACAAGAGACCCAGTACTTC.

This clonotype was seen many times. The chain couples TRBV12-5 to TRBJ1-1; D remains ambiguous. Germline CDR1 LGHNT, CDR2 FRNRAP. The CDR3 runs 12 residues. V was pared by 7 bases and J by 6 bases, with 12 bases between. The CDR3 protein is CASARESSEAFF. The CDR3 bases are TGTGCTAGTGCCCGAGAGTCCTCTGAAGCTTTCTTT.

About this clonotype: With a much larger clone just one base away, this may be a read error. The genes are TRBV20-1 and TRBJ2-3; D uncertain. Trimming removed 3 bases from V and 4 bases from J, with 8 bases in between. Germline CDR1 is DFQATT and CDR2 is SNEGSKA (reference sequence). The CDR3 contains 12 residues. The DNA for the CDR3 is TGCAGTGCTAGTCTACGCGCAGATACGCAGTATTTT. Translated, it gives CSASLRADTQYF.

This clonotype was found many times. The chain joins TRBV19 to TRBJ1-6; D unclear. Germline V CDR1 and CDR2: LNHDA, SQIVND (reference sequence). Trimming took off 7 bases at V and 1 base at J, with 11 bases between the two ends. The CDR3 sequence is 15 residues long. CDR3 region: CASTRGDSYNSPLHF. The CDR3 coding sequence is TGTGCCAGTACCCGCGGGGATTCCTATAATTCACCCCTCCACTTT. The variable domain in full, completed from reference TRBV19 and TRBJ1-6, reads DGGITQSPKYLFRKEGQNVTLSCEQNLNHDAMYWYRQDPGQGLRLIYYSQIVNDFQKGDIAEGYSVSREKKESFPLTVTSAQKNPTAFYLCASTRGDSYNSPLHFGNGTRLTVT.

In this sample, this clonotype turned up many times. The rearrangement uses TRBV7-8 and TRBJ1-5; 7 bases fit TRBD1. This CDR3 spans 14 amino acids. Trimming removed 5 bases from V and 6 bases from J; junction bases left unmatched: 7. In germline, CDR1 is SGHVS, CDR2 FQNEAQ. Here the CDR3 DNA reads TGTGCCAGCAGCGCAGGGACAGACCCTCAGCCCCAGCATTTT. It translates to CASSAGTDPQPQHF.